This is a list of T cell receptor beta chains from one sample in a study of cytomegalovirus exposure and HLA in healthy donors. Generated by immunoSEQ multiplex PCR, the TCRdb table keeps only in-frame clones and is missing some. Here the sample spans approximately 160,000 clones, around 77% being singletons. The specimen was PBMCs. Receptors were obtained from a man aged 40-49 years in good health and CMV-seronegative. The CDR3 runs from the conserved cysteine through the conserved F or W. Fields, in order: J gene, clone size, CDR3 length, V gene, D gene, CDR3 DNA, CDR3 protein. The D gene is left open where the match is weak. Clone size is not always given. Where it is, it says once, few, many or a class for expanded clones.

j_call: TRBJ1-2; clone_size: .; cdr3_length: 14; v_call: TRBV5-4; d_call: TRBD1; cdr3_nt: TGTGCCAGCAGCTTGCGAGCAGGGGGCGCCGTCTACACCTTC; cdr3_aa: CASSLRAGGAVYTF
j_call: TRBJ1-1; clone_size: .; cdr3_length: 14; v_call: TRBV13; d_call: TRBD1; cdr3_nt: TGTGCCAGCAGCACACGACAGGGCGGGACTGAAGCTTTCTTT; cdr3_aa: CASSTRQGGTEAFF
j_call: TRBJ2-1; clone_size: .; cdr3_length: 16; v_call: TRBV2; d_call: .; cdr3_nt: TGTGCCAGCAGTGAAGCTGTCGGGTACGGAAGAAATGAGCAGTTCTTC; cdr3_aa: CASSEAVGYGRNEQFF
j_call: TRBJ1-5; clone_size: once; cdr3_length: 15; v_call: TRBV7-9; d_call: TRBD1; cdr3_nt: TGTGCCAGCAGCTTAGGACAGGGAAGGCATCAGCCCCAGCATTTT; cdr3_aa: CASSLGQGRHQPQHF
j_call: TRBJ2-1; clone_size: few; cdr3_length: 15; v_call: TRBV7-3; d_call: .; cdr3_nt: TGTGCCAGCAGCCAGGACAGTTTTTCCTACAATGAGCAGTTCTTC; cdr3_aa: CASSQDSFSYNEQFF
j_call: TRBJ2-6; clone_size: .; cdr3_length: 12; v_call: TRBV27; d_call: .; cdr3_nt: TGTGCCAGCAGCACTGGGGCCAACGTCCTGACTTTC; cdr3_aa: CASSTGANVLTF
j_call: TRBJ2-2; clone_size: .; cdr3_length: 14; v_call: TRBV30; d_call: TRBD2; cdr3_nt: TGTGCCGGCAAAGCGGGAGTGAACACCGGGGAGCTGTTTTTT; cdr3_aa: CAGKAGVNTGELFF
j_call: TRBJ1-4; clone_size: .; cdr3_length: 14; v_call: TRBV7-2; d_call: TRBD1; cdr3_nt: TGTGCCAGCAGCTTTCGACAGGGGGGTGAAAAACTGTTTTTT; cdr3_aa: CASSFRQGGEKLFF
j_call: TRBJ2-3; clone_size: .; cdr3_length: 13; v_call: TRBV30; d_call: .; cdr3_nt: TGTGCCTGGGGTCCGCAGTCTTCAGATACGCAGTATTTT; cdr3_aa: CAWGPQSSDTQYF
j_call: TRBJ1-5; clone_size: .; cdr3_length: 16; v_call: TRBV27; d_call: TRBD1; cdr3_nt: TGTGCCAGCAGTTCACAGGGGACCCAGAACAATCAGCCCCAGCATTTT; cdr3_aa: CASSSQGTQNNQPQHF
j_call: TRBJ1-5; clone_size: few; cdr3_length: 16; v_call: TRBV18; d_call: .; cdr3_nt: TGTGCCAGCTCACCGTCAGTCCCAGGGGCGGGTCAGCCCCAGCATTTT; cdr3_aa: CASSPSVPGAGQPQHF
j_call: TRBJ2-2; clone_size: few; cdr3_length: 13; v_call: TRBV7-6; d_call: .; cdr3_nt: TGTGCCAGCAGCTTGCCCGGCACCGGGGAGCTGTTTTTT; cdr3_aa: CASSLPGTGELFF
j_call: TRBJ2-7; clone_size: .; cdr3_length: 14; v_call: TRBV7-9; d_call: .; cdr3_nt: TGTGCCAGCAGCTCCGGGACATTAGTCTACGAGCAGTACTTC; cdr3_aa: CASSSGTLVYEQYF
j_call: TRBJ2-7; clone_size: .; cdr3_length: 13; v_call: TRBV2; d_call: TRBD2; cdr3_nt: TGTGCCAGCAGTGGACTAGCGGGAGTCGAGCAGTACTTC; cdr3_aa: CASSGLAGVEQYF
j_call: TRBJ2-1; clone_size: .; cdr3_length: 16; v_call: TRBV7-2; d_call: .; cdr3_nt: TGTGCCAGCAGCCTCTTAATGGGGAGCTCCTACAATGAGCAGTTCTTC; cdr3_aa: CASSLLMGSSYNEQFF
j_call: TRBJ2-1; clone_size: .; cdr3_length: 15; v_call: TRBV27; d_call: .; cdr3_nt: TGTGCCAGCAGTTCCCGACTGGGAGCTCGGGATGAGCAGTTCTTC; cdr3_aa: CASSSRLGARDEQFF
j_call: TRBJ1-3; clone_size: .; cdr3_length: 13; v_call: TRBV30; d_call: .; cdr3_nt: TGTGCCTGGAGTGGCTGGTCGGGGAACACCATATATTTT; cdr3_aa: CAWSGWSGNTIYF
j_call: TRBJ2-2; clone_size: .; cdr3_length: 15; v_call: TRBV11-1; d_call: .; cdr3_nt: TGTGCCAGCAGCTCCCAACTAGGAAACGCCGGGGAGCTGTTTTTT; cdr3_aa: CASSSQLGNAGELFF
j_call: TRBJ1-4; clone_size: once; cdr3_length: 14; v_call: TRBV11-2; d_call: .; cdr3_nt: TGTGCCAGCAGCTTAGTCGGGAGTGGAGAAAAACTGTTTTTT; cdr3_aa: CASSLVGSGEKLFF
j_call: TRBJ2-5; clone_size: .; cdr3_length: 13; v_call: TRBV28; d_call: .; cdr3_nt: TGTGCCAGCAGTCTCGGGAGCCGGGGGACCCAGTACTTC; cdr3_aa: CASSLGSRGTQYF
j_call: TRBJ1-3; clone_size: .; cdr3_length: 15; v_call: TRBV5-1; d_call: .; cdr3_nt: TGCGCCAGCAGCTTGGGGACAGACTCTGGAAACACCATATATTTT; cdr3_aa: CASSLGTDSGNTIYF
j_call: TRBJ2-1; clone_size: .; cdr3_length: 16; v_call: TRBV5-1; d_call: TRBD2; cdr3_nt: TGCGCCAGCAGCTCCAGAGCAGCGGGAGGGTACAATGAGCAGTTCTTC; cdr3_aa: CASSSRAAGGYNEQFF
j_call: TRBJ1-6; clone_size: .; cdr3_length: 15; v_call: TRBV28; d_call: TRBD1; cdr3_nt: TGTGCCAGCAGCCCCCCGGACAGGCGAAGTTCACCCCTCCACTTT; cdr3_aa: CASSPPDRRSSPLHF
j_call: TRBJ2-7; clone_size: .; cdr3_length: 14; v_call: TRBV27; d_call: .; cdr3_nt: TGTGCCAGCAACCTCCTCGGTAAGGGGTACGAGCAGTACTTC; cdr3_aa: CASNLLGKGYEQYF
j_call: TRBJ2-1; clone_size: once; cdr3_length: 16; v_call: TRBV5-5; d_call: TRBD2; cdr3_nt: TGTGCCAGCAGCCCCCCTAGCGGCCCCTCCTACAATGAGCAGTTCTTC; cdr3_aa: CASSPPSGPSYNEQFF
j_call: TRBJ2-2; clone_size: .; cdr3_length: 16; v_call: TRBV18; d_call: .; cdr3_nt: TGTGCCAGCTCACCACCGTCGACTCCTATCACCGGGGAGCTGTTTTTT; cdr3_aa: CASSPPSTPITGELFF
j_call: TRBJ2-2; clone_size: .; cdr3_length: 15; v_call: TRBV5-1; d_call: TRBD1; cdr3_nt: TGCGCCAGCAGCTTGGCGCAGGGGGACACCGGGGAGCTGTTTTTT; cdr3_aa: CASSLAQGDTGELFF
j_call: TRBJ2-1; clone_size: .; cdr3_length: 12; v_call: TRBV30; d_call: .; cdr3_nt: TGTGCCTGCATGAAGGAGTACAATGAGCAGTTCTTC; cdr3_aa: CACMKEYNEQFF
j_call: TRBJ2-3; clone_size: few; cdr3_length: 14; v_call: TRBV7-9; d_call: TRBD2; cdr3_nt: TGTGCCAGCAGCTTTAGCGGGAGCACAGATACGCAGTATTTT; cdr3_aa: CASSFSGSTDTQYF
j_call: TRBJ2-7; clone_size: .; cdr3_length: 15; v_call: TRBV28; d_call: TRBD1; cdr3_nt: TGTGCCAGCAGTGACCTGCGGGACAGGCCCTACGAGCAGTACTTC; cdr3_aa: CASSDLRDRPYEQYF
j_call: TRBJ2-7; clone_size: .; cdr3_length: 15; v_call: TRBV5-1; d_call: .; cdr3_nt: TGCGCCAGCAGCTTGCTCCAGGGGGGTTCCTACGAGCAGTACTTC; cdr3_aa: CASSLLQGGSYEQYF
j_call: TRBJ2-7; clone_size: few; cdr3_length: 12; v_call: TRBV25-1; d_call: .; cdr3_nt: TGTGCCAGCGCGGGGCTCCCCCACGAGCAGTACTTC; cdr3_aa: CASAGLPHEQYF
j_call: TRBJ1-3; clone_size: once; cdr3_length: 15; v_call: TRBV5-1; d_call: .; cdr3_nt: TGCGCCAGCAGGGACCCCCGGGACTCTGGAAACACCATATATTTT; cdr3_aa: CASRDPRDSGNTIYF
j_call: TRBJ2-3; clone_size: once; cdr3_length: 15; v_call: TRBV5-1; d_call: TRBD1; cdr3_nt: TGCGCCAGCAGCCTACGGACAGGAAGCACAGATACGCAGTATTTT; cdr3_aa: CASSLRTGSTDTQYF
j_call: TRBJ1-3; clone_size: .; cdr3_length: 14; v_call: TRBV7-8; d_call: .; cdr3_nt: TGTGCCAGCAGCGACAGGTTCTCTGGAAACACCATATATTTT; cdr3_aa: CASSDRFSGNTIYF
j_call: TRBJ1-2; clone_size: .; cdr3_length: 13; v_call: TRBV6-5; d_call: .; cdr3_nt: TGTGCCAGCAGTGCCGAGAGAAACTATGGCTACACCTTC; cdr3_aa: CASSAERNYGYTF
j_call: TRBJ2-2; clone_size: .; cdr3_length: 15; v_call: TRBV11-3; d_call: .; cdr3_nt: TGTGCCAGCAGCTTAGATGAAGCTAGCCTGGGGGAGCTGTTTTTT; cdr3_aa: CASSLDEASLGELFF
j_call: TRBJ1-6; clone_size: .; cdr3_length: 16; v_call: TRBV30; d_call: .; cdr3_nt: TGTGCCTGGAGTGGAGGCTGGAGCTCCTATAATTCACCCCTCCACTTT; cdr3_aa: CAWSGGWSSYNSPLHF
j_call: TRBJ2-3; clone_size: .; cdr3_length: 14; v_call: TRBV5-1; d_call: .; cdr3_nt: TGCGCCAGCAGCTTGGCTACTAGTCCAGATACGCAGTATTTT; cdr3_aa: CASSLATSPDTQYF
j_call: TRBJ1-1; clone_size: few; cdr3_length: 17; v_call: TRBV9; d_call: .; cdr3_nt: TGTGCCAGCAGCTCGAGAGGGGGGGGCAGGGAAAACACTGAAGCTTTCTTT; cdr3_aa: CASSSRGGGRENTEAFF
j_call: TRBJ2-7; clone_size: .; cdr3_length: 11; v_call: TRBV2; d_call: .; cdr3_nt: TGTGCCAGCAGTGAATATAACGAGCAGTACTTC; cdr3_aa: CASSEYNEQYF
j_call: TRBJ1-1; clone_size: .; cdr3_length: 14; v_call: TRBV5-6; d_call: TRBD1; cdr3_nt: TGTGCCAGCAGCTACCGGGACAGGTACACTGAAGCTTTCTTT; cdr3_aa: CASSYRDRYTEAFF
j_call: TRBJ2-7; clone_size: .; cdr3_length: 14; v_call: TRBV5-6; d_call: TRBD1; cdr3_nt: TGTGCCAGCAGCTCACAGGGGTACGCCTACGAGCAGTACTTC; cdr3_aa: CASSSQGYAYEQYF